These 22 T cell receptor beta chains originate from one sample sequenced in a study of T cell repertoires in cytomegalovirus infection. The antigens these receptors bind are not known. MiXCR, applied by TCRdb to the reads, yields one record per CDR3 protein. The table lists about 130,000 distinct CDR3 sequences, roughly a quarter of them singletons. Sequencing was done on a sample of PBMCs, sequenced either directly or after in vitro stimulation (not recorded which). The receptors derive from a human donor in good health (CMV status not recorded). Some clones in this sample may be carry-over from other donors' samples.

Many counts were recorded for this clonotype. The chain employs TRBV19 and TRBJ2-1, with D tentatively TRBD2 (6 bases). Germline lookup yields CDR1 LNHDA and CDR2 SQIVND (reference sequence). The V end lost 0 bases, the J end lost 6 bases, and 18 bases lay between the germline ends. The length of the CDR3 is 17 residues. Here the CDR3 DNA reads TGTGCCAGTAGTATAGATCTCGCTAGCGCGGCCTTCAATGAGCAGTTCTTC. It specifies CASSIDLASAAFNEQFF.

The CDR3 region has the DNA TGTGCCAGCAGTGGACAGGTCAATCAGCCCCAGCATTTT. Its translation is CASSGQVNQPQHF. The J gene is TRBJ1-5, the V gene TRBV28, with TRBD1 matching over 7 bases. V lost 5 bases and J lost 3; bases outside the gene matches: 1. The length of the CDR3 is 13 residues. Germline V lookup: CDR1 MDHEN, CDR2 SYDVKM.

This clonotype was counted only a few times. The V gene is TRBV28, the J gene TRBJ2-1; D perhaps matches TRBD2 (6 bases). V lost 6 bases and J 0 bases, leaving 15 bases between the germline ends. The CDR3 contains 16 residues. Looked up from germline, CDR1 is MDHEN and CDR2 is SYDVKM. CDR3 in DNA: TGTGCCAGCAGCCCGGGGGACGGTAACTCCTACAATGAGCAGTTCTTC. Its protein product is CASSPGDGNSYNEQFF.

This clonotype occurred many times. This chain joins TRBV7-2 and TRBJ1-5, with D hard to call. This CDR3 has 15 residues. From germline, CDR1 is SGHTA and CDR2 FQGNSA. Between the trimmed V and J ends, which lost 1 base and 5 bases, there was a span of 12 bases. For the CDR3, the DNA is TGTGCCAGCAGCTTAGTGGGGAGTGCGCATCAGCCCCAGCATTTT. The encoded protein is CASSLVGSAHQPQHF.

CDR3 sequence reads: CSANHRSGGGDTQYF. The CDR3 DNA reads as TGCAGTGCTAACCACCGAAGCGGGGGGGGAGATACGCAGTATTTT. The V and J genes are TRBV20-1 and TRBJ2-3, with 10 bases lining up with TRBD2. This CDR3 has 15 residues. J lost 5 bases, V lost 4 bases, and 9 bases had no gene match. Germline V gives CDR1 DFQATT, CDR2 SNEGSKA (reference sequence).

This clonotype was observed at least ten times. The rearrangement uses TRBV7-2 and TRBJ1-2; unclear D gene. V was pared by 4 bases and J by 8 bases, with 11 bases between. The CDR3 has 12 amino acids. The V gene's germline CDR1 is SGHTA and CDR2 FQGNSA. The CDR3 region has the DNA TGTGCCAGCAGCTCGACGACCGGGGGCTACACCTTC. This gives the protein CASSSTTGGYTF.

V usage is TRBV28 and J usage is TRBJ1-1; D ambiguous. The CDR3 contains 14 residues. The V gene lost 5 bases and the J gene lost 3 bases, with 13 bases spanning the gap. Per germline, CDR1 MDHEN and CDR2 SYDVKM. DNA for the CDR3: TGTGCCAGCAGTCCCCCTAACCGGTACACTGAAGCTTTCTTT. Encoded protein: CASSPPNRYTEAFF. Complete variable domain (other parts from reference TRBV28 and TRBJ1-1): DVKVTQSSRYLVKRTGEKVFLECVQDMDHENMFWYRQDPGLGLRLIYFSYDVKMKEKGDIPEGYSVSREKKERFSLILESASTNQTSMYLCASSPPNRYTEAFFGQGTRLTVV.

The gene calls are TRBV9 and TRBJ2-5; TRBD2 matches at 7 bases. Germline values: CDR1 SGDLS, CDR2 YYNGEE. V lost 0 bases to trimming and J lost 5 bases; unmatched junction nucleotides: 4. The CDR3 has 14 amino acids. Here the CDR3 DNA reads TGTGCCAGCAGCGTAGGGGAGGGTGTGGAGACCCAGTACTTC. It codes for CASSVGEGVETQYF.

The sample holds many counts of this clonotype. The rearrangement uses TRBV7-2 and TRBJ1-3, with D unclear. V was cut by 6 bases and J by 0 bases, with 9 bases left in between. The CDR3 has 14 residues. The germline gives CDR1 SGHTA, CDR2 FQGNSA. The CDR3 nucleotides read TGTGCCAGCAGTACAACTTTCTCTGGAAACACCATATATTTT. It specifies CASSTTFSGNTIYF. Full variable domain (remainder filled in from reference TRBV7-2 and TRBJ1-3): GAGVSQSPSNKVTEKGKDVELRCDPISGHTALYWYRQSLGQGLEFLIYFQGNSAPDKSGLPSDRFSAERTGGSVSTLTIQRTQQEDSAVYLCASSTTFSGNTIYFGEGSWLTVV.

The chain combines TRBV7-2 with TRBJ1-5; D unclear. Between the trimmed V and J ends, which lost 5 bases and 2 bases, there was a span of 13 bases. CDR1 SGHTA and CDR2 FQGNSA come from the germline V gene. The CDR3 contains 15 residues. CDR3 DNA: TGTGCCAGCAGCCCGGGGAGGGAAGGCAATCAGCCCCAGCATTTT. Translated: CASSPGREGNQPQHF.

The table lists this clonotype with a few counts. This chain joins TRBV27 and TRBJ2-1; 8 bases are a match to TRBD2. The germline V gene encodes CDR1 MNHEY and CDR2 SMNVEV (reference sequence). With V trimmed by 8 bases and J by 0 bases, 0 bases remained unmatched. The CDR3 contains 13 residues. CDR3 protein: CASGTSSYNEQFF. CDR3 sequence (DNA): TGTGCCAGCGGGACTAGCTCCTACAATGAGCAGTTCTTC.

In this sample, this clonotype turned up a few times. The rearrangement joins TRBV7-8 to TRBJ2-3; tentatively, D is TRBD2 (6 bases). The CDR3 has 15 residues. CDR1 and CDR2 (germline): SGHVS, FQNEAQ. Trimming took 3 bases from V and 2 from J, leaving 12 bases between them. CDR3 nucleotide sequence: TGTGCCAGCAGCTTTGCGGCGGGACCCACAGATACGCAGTATTTT. It encodes CASSFAAGPTDTQYF.

On this clonotype itself: A read error may produce the germline difference seen at one junction end. The chain carries TRBV7-2 and TRBJ1-1; D unclear. CDR1 is SGHTA, CDR2 FQGNSA, per germline. The CDR3 runs to 15 residues. The CDR3, as DNA: TGTGCCCGCAGCCCCCGAGGAGGGAGGAACACTGAAGCTTTCTTT. Translated, it gives CARSPRGGRNTEAFF. Variable domain in full (rest from reference TRBV7-2 and TRBJ1-1): GAGVSQSPSNKVTEKGKDVELRCDPISGHTALYWYRQSLGQGLEFLIYFQGNSAPDKSGLPSDRFSAERTGGSVSTLTIQRTQQEDSAVYLCARSPRGGRNTEAFFGQGTRLTVV.

The table lists this clonotype with many counts. The chain recombines TRBV7-2 with TRBJ1-2; no firm D call. This CDR3 has 12 residues. Germline V lookup: CDR1 SGHTA, CDR2 FQGNSA. Trimming removed 7 bases at V and 0 bases at J, with 6 bases between. For the CDR3, the DNA is TGTGCCAGCACGCGGCCTAACTATGGCTACACCTTC. As protein: CASTRPNYGYTF. The entire variable domain, with the rest obtained from reference TRBV7-2 and TRBJ1-2, is as follows: GAGVSQSPSNKVTEKGKDVELRCDPISGHTALYWYRQSLGQGLEFLIYFQGNSAPDKSGLPSDRFSAERTGGSVSTLTIQRTQQEDSAVYLCASTRPNYGYTFGSGTRLTVV.

The chain combines TRBV4-1 with TRBJ1-3; TRBD1 might be the D (6 bases). V was pared by 1 base and J by 2 bases, with 9 bases between. The germline gives CDR1 MGHRA, CDR2 YSYEKL. CDR3 length equals 15 residues. The CDR3 nucleotides are TGCGCCAGCAGCCAAGGGCCAGGGGCTGGAAACACCATATATTTT. It specifies CASSQGPGAGNTIYF.

This clonotype was detected only a few times. The rearrangement joins TRBV28 to TRBJ2-5, with 9 positions matching TRBD2. Losses at the gene ends were 7 bases for V and 1 base for J; bases not matched to a gene: 1. Germline V gene lookup returns CDR1 MDHEN and CDR2 SYDVKM. This CDR3 spans 13 amino acids. CDR3 nucleotide sequence: TGTGCCAGCACGACTAGCGGCCAAGAGACCCAGTACTTC. It codes for CASTTSGQETQYF.

This clonotype was seen more than once but under ten times. This sequence joins TRBV6-2 or TRBV6-3 and TRBJ2-2, with 13 bases lining up with TRBD2. The CDR3 length is 17 residues. Germline values: CDR1 MNHEY, CDR2 SVGEGT. J gave up 5 bases and V 3 bases, and 6 bases lay outside the gene matches. Here the CDR3 reads CASSYQGTSGKTGELFF. The CDR3 nucleotides are TGTGCCAGCAGTTATCAAGGGACTAGCGGGAAAACCGGGGAGCTGTTTTTT.

In this sample, this clonotype turned up many times. J is TRBJ2-7 and V is TRBV6-6, with 7 bases matching TRBD2. V trimming: 2 bases; J trimming: 2 bases; junction bases outside the gene matches: 6. Germline V gene sequence: CDR1 MNHNY, CDR2 SVGAGI (reference sequence). The CDR3 covers 15 residues. CDR3 sequence reads: CASSYGASGAYEQYF. In DNA, the CDR3 is TGTGCCAGCAGTTACGGGGCTAGCGGCGCCTACGAGCAGTACTTC.

This clonotype has at least ten counts. The V gene is TRBV12-3 or TRBV12-4, the J gene TRBJ2-1; no clear D gene. Trimming shortened V by 3 bases and J by 6 bases, and 18 bases separated the two germline ends. The CDR3 spans 16 residues. CDR3 in DNA: TGTGCCAGCAGTTTGTGGAGTAGGCCCGACGGCAATGAGCAGTTCTTC. This encodes CASSLWSRPDGNEQFF.

The gene calls are TRBV7-2 and TRBJ2-1, with D unresolved. In germline, CDR1 is SGHTA, CDR2 FQGNSA. Trimming removed 4 bases from V and 14 bases from J, with 9 bases in between. CDR3 size: 10 residues. Here the CDR3 reads CASSSRLEFF. CDR3 nucleotide sequence: TGTGCCAGCAGCTCTCGTTTAGAGTTCTTC.

This clonotype was seen more than once but under ten times. V is TRBV5-4 and J is TRBJ2-7, with 11 bases matching TRBD2. CDR1 is SGHNT, CDR2 YYREEE, per germline (reference sequence). Trimming removed 4 bases from V and 2 bases from J; junction bases left unmatched: 8. The CDR3 totals 16 residues. The CDR3, as DNA: TGTGCCAGCAGCGATAAGACTAGCGGGACCACCTACGAGCAGTACTTC. Translation: CASSDKTSGTTYEQYF.

This clonotype was seen repeatedly, ten times or more. The chain is built from TRBV7-6 and TRBJ2-3, with TRBD2 matching 8 bases. In germline, CDR1 is SGHVS, CDR2 FNYEAQ. This CDR3 is 21 amino acids long. The J segment lost 0 bases and the V segment lost 5 bases, leaving 22 bases of the junction unmatched. This CDR3 is CASSLTIAGRDLTPSTDTQYF. For the CDR3, the DNA is TGTGCCAGCAGCCTAACCATCGCCGGGAGGGATCTCACTCCTAGCACAGATACGCAGTATTTT.